Each of the 24 T cell receptor beta chains below was sequenced from the same sample in a study of neurological immune-mediated disorders. TCRdb reanalysed the 5' RACE reads using MiXCR and keeps one entry per CDR3 protein. The sample records about 53,000 distinct CDR3 sequences, 7.5% to 9.5% being singletons. Noted time point: longitudinal time-point 3. Sequencing was carried out using PBMCs. The receptors were gathered from a woman aged 35 to 49 in good health.

This clonotype was picked up many times. V and J are TRBV20-1 and TRBJ1-1; no firm D call. V shed 3 bases and J shed 4 bases, with 12 bases lying between them. Germline assignment: CDR1 DFQATT and CDR2 SNEGSKA (reference sequence). This CDR3 is built from 13 residues. CDR3 bases: TGCAGTGCTAGCAGGCGGGTCGGCACTGAAGCTTTCTTT. Translating it yields CSASRRVGTEAFF.

At least ten counts were recorded for this clonotype. This rearrangement joins TRBV6-1 to TRBJ2-1; TRBD2 matches 11 bases. The CDR3 length is 18 residues. Trimming at V came to 4 bases and at J to 1 base, leaving 9 bases not matched to a gene. CDR1 is MNHNS and CDR2 is SASEGT in the germline V gene. In nucleotides, the CDR3 is TGTGCCAGCAGTGGACGGGATCTAGCGGGGGGTTCCTACAATGAGCAGTTCTTC. Protein product: CASSGRDLAGGSYNEQFF.

This clonotype was observed many times. This sequence joins TRBV12-3 or TRBV12-4 and TRBJ1-2; D remains unclear. V was trimmed by 3 bases and J by 9 bases, leaving 11 bases between them. The CDR3 is 12 amino acids. In DNA, the CDR3 is TGTGCCAGCAGTTTTCCGGGGAGCAGCTACACCTTC. It translates to CASSFPGSSYTF.

The gene calls are TRBV6-2 or TRBV6-3 and TRBJ1-2, with D possibly being TRBD1 (6 bases). CDR1 and CDR2 from the germline V gene are MNHEY and SVGEGT. The CDR3 runs 13 residues. V shed 2 bases and J shed 8 bases, with 12 bases lying between them. CDR3 in amino acids: CASSYATGTGYTF. CDR3 in DNA: TGTGCCAGCAGTTACGCCACCGGGACAGGCTACACCTTC.

This clonotype occurred many times. The chain links TRBV20-1 to TRBJ1-1; TRBD1 might be the D (5 bases). There are 14 residues in the CDR3. Germline V lookup: CDR1 DFQATT, CDR2 SNEGSKA (reference sequence). The V gene lost 6 bases and the J gene lost 4 bases, with 18 bases spanning the gap. The CDR3 region has the DNA TGCAGTGCCCGACCCGGGGCAGGCGGCACTGAAGCTTTCTTT. Protein: CSARPGAGGTEAFF.

V and J are TRBV7-6 and TRBJ2-5; 7 bases agree with TRBD2. This CDR3 region has 13 residues. With 6 bases clipped from V and 5 bases from J, the junction kept 6 bases outside the gene matches. Germline lookup yields CDR1 SGHVS and CDR2 FNYEAQ. CDR3 region: CASRSSGGETQYF. For the CDR3, the DNA is TGTGCCAGCAGGTCTAGCGGAGGGGAGACCCAGTACTTC.

This clonotype was picked up many times. The rearrangement links TRBV6-6 to TRBJ2-2, with D possibly TRBD2 on 5 matching bases. Trimming removed 4 bases from V and 4 bases from J, with 13 bases in between. Looked up from germline, CDR1 is MNHNY and CDR2 is SVGAGI (reference sequence). The CDR3 spans 15 residues. The CDR3 DNA reads as TGTGCCAGCAGTTCGAGGGATCGGGGCACCGGGGAGCTGTTTTTT. Amino acids: CASSSRDRGTGELFF.

This clonotype was seen at least ten times. The chain employs TRBV5-1 and TRBJ1-2; D gene unclear. From germline, CDR1 is SGHRS and CDR2 YFSETQ. V was trimmed by 0 bases and J by 5 bases, leaving 11 bases between them. The CDR3 is made up of 14 amino acids. DNA of the CDR3: TGCGCCAGCAGCTTGGTTTTTCAGCCTTATGGCTACACCTTC. This sequence encodes CASSLVFQPYGYTF.

This clonotype was found many times. This chain uses TRBV6-5 with TRBJ1-2; tentative D call: TRBD1 (5 bases). The CDR3 sequence is 12 residues long. In germline, CDR1 is MNHEY, CDR2 SVGAGI. Trimming stripped 6 bases from V and 7 bases from J, with 12 bases between. As DNA, the CDR3 is TGTGCCAGCAGCCTTCGAAGGGGTGGCTACACCTTC. This encodes CASSLRRGGYTF.

Ten or more counts support this clonotype. J is TRBJ2-3 and V is TRBV3-1; 10 bases are a match to TRBD2. Germline V gives CDR1 LGHDT, CDR2 YNNKEL (reference sequence). This CDR3 contains 17 residues. V shed 0 bases, J shed 2 bases, and the junction held 5 bases outside the gene matches. CDR3 bases: TGTGCCAGCAGCCAAGAACTAGCGGGGACCTACACAGATACGCAGTATTTT. It encodes CASSQELAGTYTDTQYF.

This clonotype showed up many times. The J gene is TRBJ2-7, the V gene TRBV5-1, with a possible D match to TRBD2 (5 bases). V lost 4 bases, J lost 7 bases, and 15 bases lay in between. The germline gives CDR1 SGHRS, CDR2 YFSETQ. The CDR3 spans 13 residues. The CDR3 is CASSPSSGEEQYF. The DNA for the CDR3 is TGCGCCAGCAGCCCCTCTTCTGGGGAGGAGCAGTACTTC.

In its sample, this clonotype was seen many times. The chain uses TRBV10-3 and TRBJ2-6; 10 bases match TRBD1. The junction had 9 bases not matched to a gene; V was cut back by 3 bases and J by 4 bases. The germline CDR1 and CDR2 sequences are ENHRY and SYGVKD. This CDR3 contains 18 residues. The CDR3 DNA sequence: TGTGCCATCAGTGACACCGGGACAGGGGTGTTCGGGGCCAACGTCCTGACTTTC. Encoded protein: CAISDTGTGVFGANVLTF.

This clonotype was recorded many times. This chain uses TRBV6-5 with TRBJ1-1, with a possible D match to TRBD1 (6 bases). The CDR3 has 12 residues. Germline V gene lookup returns CDR1 MNHEY and CDR2 SVGAGI. Trimming stripped 7 bases from V and 6 bases from J, with 12 bases between. The CDR3 here is CASTKPGAEAFF. CDR3 nucleotide sequence: TGTGCCAGCACCAAACCAGGGGCTGAAGCTTTCTTT.

The CDR3 here is CASSASQSYTF. CDR3 nucleotides: TGTGCCAGCAGTGCCTCGCAGAGCTACACCTTC. V and J are TRBV6-6 and TRBJ1-2, with unresolved D. Trimming pared 5 bases from V and 9 bases from J, leaving 10 bases between. This CDR3 comprises 11 residues. CDR1 is MNHNY, CDR2 SVGAGI, per germline (reference sequence).

The chain is built from TRBV5-6 and TRBJ2-7, with D possibly being TRBD2 (5 bases). The V gene lost 4 bases and the J gene lost 3 bases, with 8 bases spanning the gap. The CDR3 has 12 amino acids. Looked up from germline, CDR1 is SGHDT and CDR2 is YYEEEE. This chain's CDR3 is CASSPRDYEQYF. CDR3 sequence (DNA): TGTGCCAGCAGCCCCCGGGACTACGAGCAGTACTTC.

The table lists this clonotype with many counts. The chain recombines TRBV9 with TRBJ1-2; D not resolved. Trimming cost V 0 bases and J 0 bases, with 12 bases left between them. Germline V gene lookup returns CDR1 SGDLS and CDR2 YYNGEE. CDR3 length equals 16 residues. The CDR3 DNA reads as TGTGCCAGCAGCGTAGCTGGGCAGCCTTCTAACTATGGCTACACCTTC. Translation gives CASSVAGQPSNYGYTF.

This clonotype was counted ten times or more. This chain uses TRBV15 with TRBJ2-1; a possible D gene is TRBD2 (5 bases). The CDR3 loop spans 16 amino acids. Germline loops: CDR1 LNHNV, CDR2 YYDKDF (reference sequence). V shed 1 base and J shed 0 bases, with 10 bases lying between them. This chain's CDR3 is CATSRVLAPSYNEQFF. The CDR3 DNA is TGTGCCACCAGCAGAGTTTTAGCGCCCTCCTACAATGAGCAGTTCTTC.

This clonotype occurred many times. The chain couples TRBV7-2 to TRBJ2-7; the D gene is possibly TRBD1 (6 bases). Trimming took 5 bases from V and 3 from J, leaving 17 bases between them. The CDR3 extends over 15 amino acids. Looked up from germline, CDR1 is SGHTA and CDR2 is FQGNSA. CDR3 protein: CASSHPIKQGYEQYF. CDR3 DNA: TGTGCCAGCAGCCACCCCATCAAACAGGGCTACGAGCAGTACTTC.

This clonotype was counted at least ten times. The genes are TRBV3-1 and TRBJ2-3; no reliable D call. With 0 bases removed from V and 6 bases from J, the gap between germline ends came to 13 bases. The CDR3 totals 15 residues. The V gene's germline CDR1 is LGHDT and CDR2 YNNKEL (reference sequence). CDR3 DNA sequence: TGTGCCAGCAGCCAAGACTCTGACTCCTCGGATACGCAGTATTTT. Residues: CASSQDSDSSDTQYF.

This clonotype was counted many times. The rearrangement joins TRBV20-1 to TRBJ2-1, with a weak D call TRBD2 (6 bases). The CDR3 consists of 14 residues. V gave up 6 bases and J gave up 10 bases, with 22 bases separating them. CDR1 DFQATT and CDR2 SNEGSKA come from the germline V gene (reference sequence). The CDR3 DNA sequence: TGCAGTGCCTTTGGAGGAGGGCCAAATTGGGAGCAGTTCTTC. This encodes CSAFGGGPNWEQFF.

This clonotype was seen repeatedly, ten times or more. The V call is TRBV20-1, the J call TRBJ2-1; TRBD2 aligns across 8 bases. Germline V gene data show CDR1 as DFQATT and CDR2 as SNEGSKA (reference sequence). This CDR3 has 13 amino acids. Trimming removed 6 bases from V and 0 bases from J; junction bases left unmatched: 1. CDR3 region: CSASGSSYNEQFF. The CDR3 nucleotides are TGCAGTGCCAGCGGGAGCTCCTACAATGAGCAGTTCTTC.

A note on this clonotype: This clone may be a read error of a much larger clone one base away. The chain links TRBV20-1 to TRBJ2-1, with TRBD2 matching 12 bases. From germline, CDR1 is DFQATT and CDR2 SNEGSKA (reference sequence). This CDR3 spans 14 amino acids. CDR3 DNA: TGCATTGCTAGATTGACTAGCGGGGGCGGAAAGCAGTTCTTC. This translates into CIARLTSGGGKQFF.

There are many counts of this clonotype. The chain carries TRBV5-1 and TRBJ2-3, with D uncertain. The CDR3 is 15 amino acids. CDR1 is SGHRS and CDR2 is YFSETQ in the germline V gene. V was clipped by 0 bases and J by 4 bases, with 12 bases between them. CDR3 nucleotides: TGCGCCAGCAGCTTGGGGCAGGTCCATCCAGATACGCAGTATTTT. Translating it yields CASSLGQVHPDTQYF.

This clonotype has a count of ten or more. The gene calls are TRBV4-3 and TRBJ1-4; D unclear. CDR1 and CDR2 from the germline V gene are LGHNA and YSLEER. The CDR3 runs 14 residues. The V end lost 0 bases, the J end lost 10 bases, and 12 bases lay between the germline ends. The CDR3 loop reads CASSQDRQLGKLFF. DNA for the CDR3: TGCGCCAGCAGCCAAGATAGGCAGCTGGGAAAACTGTTTTTT.